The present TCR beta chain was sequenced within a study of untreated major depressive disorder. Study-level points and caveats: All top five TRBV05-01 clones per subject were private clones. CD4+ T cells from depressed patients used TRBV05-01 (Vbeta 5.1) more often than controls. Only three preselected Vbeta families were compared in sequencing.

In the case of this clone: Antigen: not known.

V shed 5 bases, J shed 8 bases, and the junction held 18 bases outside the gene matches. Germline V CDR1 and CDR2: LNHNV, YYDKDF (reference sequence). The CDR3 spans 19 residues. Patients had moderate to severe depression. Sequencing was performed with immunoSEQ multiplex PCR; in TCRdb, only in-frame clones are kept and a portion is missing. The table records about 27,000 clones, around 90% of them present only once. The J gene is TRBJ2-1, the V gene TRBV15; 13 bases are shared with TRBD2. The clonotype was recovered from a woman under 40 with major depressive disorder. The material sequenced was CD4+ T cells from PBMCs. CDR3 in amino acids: CATSALGGLAGVWSYEQFF. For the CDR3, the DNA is TGTGCCACCAGCGCCCTGGGAGGACTAGCGGGAGTTTGGAGCTATGAGCAGTTCTTC.